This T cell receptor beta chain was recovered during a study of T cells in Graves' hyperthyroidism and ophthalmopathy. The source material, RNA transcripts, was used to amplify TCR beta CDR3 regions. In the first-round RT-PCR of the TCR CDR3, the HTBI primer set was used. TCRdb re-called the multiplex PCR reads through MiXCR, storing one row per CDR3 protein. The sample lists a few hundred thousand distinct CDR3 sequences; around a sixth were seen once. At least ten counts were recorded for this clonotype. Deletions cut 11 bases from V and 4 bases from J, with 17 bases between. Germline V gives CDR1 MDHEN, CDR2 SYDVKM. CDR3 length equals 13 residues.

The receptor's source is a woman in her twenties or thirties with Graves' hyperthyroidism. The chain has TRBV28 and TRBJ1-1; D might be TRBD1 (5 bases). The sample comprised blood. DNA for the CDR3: TGTGCCGGTAAGACAGCGAGGAGCACTGAAGCTTTCTTT. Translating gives CAGKTARSTEAFF.